The rows below give T cell receptor beta chains drawn from one sample of a study of response to subunit inactivated influenza vaccine. TCRdb itself ran the RT-PCR reads through MiXCR, one entry per CDR3 protein. The table shows 450,000 to 600,000 distinct CDR3 sequences, with 7.5% to 8.5% occurring only once. The sample consisted of PBMCs from blood, taken about 23 months after vaccination. Receptors originate from a man between 50 and 69 years old who received an inactivated influenza vaccine. CDR3s include the opening cysteine and the closing phenylalanine or tryptophan. Each record gives: clone size, D gene, V gene, J gene, CDR3 DNA, CDR3 protein. The D gene is left open where the match is weak. Size is omitted from some rows. Given values are once, few, many or a class for expanded clones.

clone size: many; D gene: TRBD2; V gene: TRBV5-1; J gene: TRBJ2-3; CDR3 DNA: TGCGCCAGCAGCCCGGGACTAGCGGGGGGGCTGGATACGCAGTATTTT; CDR3 protein: CASSPGLAGGLDTQYF
clone size: many; D gene: -; V gene: TRBV6-2/TRBV6-3; J gene: TRBJ2-7; CDR3 DNA: TGTGCCAGCAGTTACTCGATCGCGGGGATGACCTACGAGCAGTACTTC; CDR3 protein: CASSYSIAGMTYEQYF
clone size: few; D gene: -; V gene: TRBV4-1; J gene: TRBJ2-5; CDR3 DNA: TGCGCCAGCAGCTCACCAGAGGGCAGAATAGAAGAGACCCAGTACTTC; CDR3 protein: CASSSPEGRIEETQYF
clone size: -; D gene: -; V gene: TRBV11-2; J gene: TRBJ2-4; CDR3 DNA: TGTGCCAGCAGCTTACACCCGGGGATCGACATTCAGTACTTC; CDR3 protein: CASSLHPGIDIQYF
clone size: many; D gene: -; V gene: TRBV28; J gene: TRBJ1-2; CDR3 DNA: TGTGCCAGCAGTCCCTACTTGGAGGAGAGCTATGGCTACACCTTC; CDR3 protein: CASSPYLEESYGYTF
clone size: many; D gene: -; V gene: TRBV6-2/TRBV6-3; J gene: TRBJ1-2; CDR3 DNA: TGTGCCAGCGGCTCGACAGGCATGCGCTTGTACTATGGCTACACCTTC; CDR3 protein: CASGSTGMRLYYGYTF
clone size: few; D gene: TRBD1; V gene: TRBV7-2; J gene: TRBJ2-1; CDR3 DNA: TGTGCCAGCAGCTTAACCGGGACAGCCTACAATGAGCAGTTCTTC; CDR3 protein: CASSLTGTAYNEQFF
clone size: few; D gene: -; V gene: TRBV12-3/TRBV12-4; J gene: TRBJ2-7; CDR3 DNA: TGTGCCAGCAGTTCAGGGTCCCCCTACGAGCAGTACTTC; CDR3 protein: CASSSGSPYEQYF
clone size: -; D gene: TRBD1; V gene: TRBV29-1; J gene: TRBJ1-2; CDR3 DNA: TGCAGCGTTGACCTCCGGGACAGAAACCACTATGGCTACACCTTC; CDR3 protein: CSVDLRDRNHYGYTF
clone size: many; D gene: -; V gene: TRBV4-3; J gene: TRBJ1-3; CDR3 DNA: TGCGCCAGCAGCCAAGACGGGACATTCTCTGGAAACACCATATATTTT; CDR3 protein: CASSQDGTFSGNTIYF
clone size: few; D gene: -; V gene: TRBV6-2/TRBV6-3; J gene: TRBJ2-7; CDR3 DNA: TGTGCCAGCAGAAAGATCGGGGCCGAGCAGTACTTC; CDR3 protein: CASRKIGAEQYF
clone size: few; D gene: TRBD2; V gene: TRBV3-1; J gene: TRBJ2-1; CDR3 DNA: TGTGCCAGCAGCCGGTTGGGGACTAGCGGTTACAATGAGCAGTTCTTC; CDR3 protein: CASSRLGTSGYNEQFF
clone size: -; D gene: -; V gene: TRBV7-9; J gene: TRBJ1-1; CDR3 DNA: TGTGCCAGCAGGTACCGGGGGAGGAAGAACACTGAAGCTTTCTTT; CDR3 protein: CASRYRGRKNTEAFF
clone size: -; D gene: TRBD1; V gene: TRBV5-1; J gene: TRBJ2-3; CDR3 DNA: TGCGCCAGCAGCTTGGGTGGCAGGGGGAGCACAGATACGCAGTATTTT; CDR3 protein: CASSLGGRGSTDTQYF
clone size: few; D gene: -; V gene: TRBV12-3/TRBV12-4; J gene: TRBJ2-7; CDR3 DNA: TGTGCCAGCAGTTTGGGCCAGTCCGACGAGCAGTACTTC; CDR3 protein: CASSLGQSDEQYF
clone size: -; D gene: -; V gene: TRBV20-1; J gene: TRBJ2-1; CDR3 DNA: TGCAGTGCTAGAGGGGGCAGTCCGGGGGATGAGCAGTTCTTC; CDR3 protein: CSARGGSPGDEQFF
clone size: many; D gene: TRBD2; V gene: TRBV20-1; J gene: TRBJ2-1; CDR3 DNA: TGCAGTGCTCGGACTAGCGGACAGCAGTTCTTC; CDR3 protein: CSARTSGQQFF
clone size: few; D gene: TRBD1; V gene: TRBV4-3; J gene: TRBJ2-3; CDR3 DNA: TGCGCCAGCAGCCAAGATCCGACTACAGGGGGCAGGGGTTTAGATACGCAGTATTTT; CDR3 protein: CASSQDPTTGGRGLDTQYF
clone size: -; D gene: TRBD1; V gene: TRBV29-1; J gene: TRBJ2-1; CDR3 DNA: TGCAGCGCTCAACAGGGGGCGCTCGGTAATGAGCAGTTCTTC; CDR3 protein: CSAQQGALGNEQFF
clone size: many; D gene: -; V gene: TRBV3-1; J gene: TRBJ2-7; CDR3 DNA: TGTGCCAGCAGCCCACAACCCTCTACTAGAGAGCAGTACTTC; CDR3 protein: CASSPQPSTREQYF
clone size: many; D gene: -; V gene: TRBV12-3/TRBV12-4; J gene: TRBJ2-7; CDR3 DNA: TGTGCCAGCAGTTTAGGGAGAAGGGTCGAGCAGTACTTC; CDR3 protein: CASSLGRRVEQYF
clone size: many; D gene: TRBD2; V gene: TRBV27; J gene: TRBJ2-1; CDR3 DNA: TGTGCCAGCAGTGATAGACTGGGACTAGCGGGTGACAATGAGCAGTTCTTC; CDR3 protein: CASSDRLGLAGDNEQFF
clone size: few; D gene: TRBD2; V gene: TRBV27; J gene: TRBJ2-1; CDR3 DNA: TGTGCCAGCAGAGTGGTAGCGGGGGCATACAATGAGCAGTTCTTC; CDR3 protein: CASRVVAGAYNEQFF
clone size: -; D gene: -; V gene: TRBV12-3/TRBV12-4; J gene: TRBJ1-5; CDR3 DNA: TGTGCCAGCACAGGAACAGGGCTCAATCAGCCCCAGCATTTT; CDR3 protein: CASTGTGLNQPQHF
clone size: once; D gene: TRBD2; V gene: TRBV5-1; J gene: TRBJ2-3; CDR3 DNA: TGCGCCAGCACCCCGGGACTAGCGGGAGCAGATACGCAGTATTTT; CDR3 protein: CASTPGLAGADTQYF
clone size: -; D gene: -; V gene: TRBV6-2/TRBV6-3; J gene: TRBJ2-2; CDR3 DNA: TGTGCCAGCAGTTACGAGGTTGGATCATACACCGGGGAGCTGTTTTTT; CDR3 protein: CASSYEVGSYTGELFF
clone size: many; D gene: -; V gene: TRBV12-3/TRBV12-4; J gene: TRBJ2-5; CDR3 DNA: TGTGCCAGCAGTTTGGACTTACGGGGCCGGGAGACCCAGTACTTC; CDR3 protein: CASSLDLRGRETQYF
clone size: many; D gene: -; V gene: TRBV20-1; J gene: TRBJ2-7; CDR3 DNA: TGCAGTGCTAGAGGGGCCCTCCTGCTCGAGCAGTACTTC; CDR3 protein: CSARGALLLEQYF
clone size: many; D gene: -; V gene: TRBV2; J gene: TRBJ2-1; CDR3 DNA: TGTGCCAGCAGCGAAAGGACTAACTACAATGAGCAGTTCTTC; CDR3 protein: CASSERTNYNEQFF
clone size: few; D gene: -; V gene: TRBV7-9; J gene: TRBJ1-2; CDR3 DNA: TGTGCCAGCAGCTTAAAACTACCGGGATTGGAGGGCTACACCTTC; CDR3 protein: CASSLKLPGLEGYTF
clone size: -; D gene: -; V gene: TRBV6-1; J gene: TRBJ2-7; CDR3 DNA: TGTGCCAGCAAAGAGGCCCGGAAAGTTAACGAGCAGTACTTC; CDR3 protein: CASKEARKVNEQYF
clone size: -; D gene: -; V gene: TRBV20-1; J gene: TRBJ2-4; CDR3 DNA: TGCAGTACGACTGTGGCGGGTCACAAAAACATTCAGTACTTC; CDR3 protein: CSTTVAGHKNIQYF
clone size: many; D gene: TRBD2; V gene: TRBV6-2/TRBV6-3; J gene: TRBJ2-7; CDR3 DNA: TGTGCCAGCAGTTCGTCGGGACTAGCGGGTTTTTCCTACGAGCAGTACTTC; CDR3 protein: CASSSSGLAGFSYEQYF
clone size: many; D gene: -; V gene: TRBV5-1; J gene: TRBJ2-5; CDR3 DNA: TGCGCCAGCAGCCTCCCTATTTCGACAGAAGGCGTGGAGACCCAGTACTTC; CDR3 protein: CASSLPISTEGVETQYF
clone size: few; D gene: TRBD2; V gene: TRBV4-2; J gene: TRBJ2-7; CDR3 DNA: TGTGCCAGCAGCCAAGATCTACTAGCGGGGGGTGAGCAGTACTTC; CDR3 protein: CASSQDLLAGGEQYF
clone size: many; D gene: -; V gene: TRBV5-1; J gene: TRBJ2-1; CDR3 DNA: TGCGCCAGCAGCTTGTCTATCTATGGAGGGGCGGGTGAGCAGTTCTTC; CDR3 protein: CASSLSIYGGAGEQFF
clone size: many; D gene: TRBD1; V gene: TRBV5-1; J gene: TRBJ2-2; CDR3 DNA: TGCGCCAGCAGCGACAGGGAGACCGGGGAGCTGTTTTTT; CDR3 protein: CASSDRETGELFF
clone size: -; D gene: -; V gene: TRBV19; J gene: TRBJ1-3; CDR3 DNA: TGTGCCAGTAGTGTCGTGGACCGCTTGAGCTCTGGAAACACCATATATTTT; CDR3 protein: CASSVVDRLSSGNTIYF
clone size: few; D gene: TRBD1; V gene: TRBV5-1; J gene: TRBJ2-7; CDR3 DNA: TGCGCCAGCAGCTCGGGCTGGGACAGGGTTCTCTACGAGCAGTACTTC; CDR3 protein: CASSSGWDRVLYEQYF
clone size: many; D gene: TRBD1; V gene: TRBV5-1; J gene: TRBJ2-6; CDR3 DNA: TGCGCCAGCAGCCAGGGGGCTGGGGCCAACGTCCTGACTTTC; CDR3 protein: CASSQGAGANVLTF
clone size: few; D gene: -; V gene: TRBV20-1; J gene: TRBJ1-1; CDR3 DNA: TGCAGTGCTAGAGATGGAAGAGTTGAAGCTTTCTTT; CDR3 protein: CSARDGRVEAFF
clone size: few; D gene: -; V gene: TRBV9; J gene: TRBJ2-3; CDR3 DNA: TGTGCCAGCAGCGTAGAAAAGGGGCAGGATACGCAGTATTTT; CDR3 protein: CASSVEKGQDTQYF
clone size: few; D gene: -; V gene: TRBV4-2; J gene: TRBJ2-7; CDR3 DNA: TGTGCCAGCAGCCAAGATCTCACCAGCTCCTACGAGCAGTACTTC; CDR3 protein: CASSQDLTSSYEQYF
clone size: -; D gene: TRBD2; V gene: TRBV20-1; J gene: TRBJ2-5; CDR3 DNA: TGCAGTGCTAGATCCGGACTAGCGGGGGGGCCGGAGACCCAGTACTTC; CDR3 protein: CSARSGLAGGPETQYF
clone size: -; D gene: -; V gene: TRBV25-1; J gene: TRBJ1-1; CDR3 DNA: TGTGCCACCCAGGGGCCTGAAGCTTTCTTT; CDR3 protein: CATQGPEAFF
clone size: once; D gene: TRBD2; V gene: TRBV7-2; J gene: TRBJ2-5; CDR3 DNA: TGTGCCAGCAGCTCGCAACCGGGACTAGCGAGAGAGACCCAGTACTTC; CDR3 protein: CASSSQPGLARETQYF
clone size: many; D gene: TRBD2; V gene: TRBV20-1; J gene: TRBJ2-7; CDR3 DNA: TGCAGTGCTAGGTCGGGACTAGCGGTCTACTACGAGCAGTACTTC; CDR3 protein: CSARSGLAVYYEQYF
clone size: few; D gene: TRBD1; V gene: TRBV7-2; J gene: TRBJ2-3; CDR3 DNA: TGTGCCAGCAGCTTATCCCGGGCGACAGGGGGTATAGATACGCAGTATTTT; CDR3 protein: CASSLSRATGGIDTQYF
clone size: many; D gene: -; V gene: TRBV15; J gene: TRBJ1-1; CDR3 DNA: TGTGCCACCAGCAGAGTGATGGGGAACACTGAAGCTTTCTTT; CDR3 protein: CATSRVMGNTEAFF
clone size: -; D gene: TRBD1; V gene: TRBV6-1; J gene: TRBJ2-2; CDR3 DNA: TGTGCCAGCATCCGGGGACAGGTTAACACCGGGGAGCTGTTTTTT; CDR3 protein: CASIRGQVNTGELFF
clone size: many; D gene: TRBD2; V gene: TRBV20-1; J gene: TRBJ2-1; CDR3 DNA: TGCAGTGCGAGCGGACTAGCGGAGGTACGCGAGCAGTTCTTC; CDR3 protein: CSASGLAEVREQFF
clone size: many; D gene: TRBD2; V gene: TRBV20-1; J gene: TRBJ2-5; CDR3 DNA: TGCAGTGCTGGAGGGACTAGAGGCCAAGAGACCCAGTACTTC; CDR3 protein: CSAGGTRGQETQYF
clone size: -; D gene: TRBD2; V gene: TRBV9; J gene: TRBJ2-2; CDR3 DNA: TGTGCCAGCAGCGTAGGCATTAGCGGGAGGTCCGGGGAGCTGTTTTTT; CDR3 protein: CASSVGISGRSGELFF
clone size: few; D gene: -; V gene: TRBV6-5; J gene: TRBJ2-1; CDR3 DNA: TGTGCCAGCAGTTCCCAAGGTGGTTCGAAGGTTGAGCAGTTCTTC; CDR3 protein: CASSSQGGSKVEQFF
clone size: few; D gene: TRBD2; V gene: TRBV30; J gene: TRBJ2-2; CDR3 DNA: TGTGCCTGGAGTTTTAGCGGGACGGCCGGGGAGCTGTTTTTT; CDR3 protein: CAWSFSGTAGELFF